Sequencing of this T cell receptor (beta chain) was carried out in a study of T cells in Graves' hyperthyroidism and ophthalmopathy. As for the study in general: Sampling of peripheral blood happened at initial diagnosis, prior to any treatment. Findings and limits, study-wide: Ophthalmopathy and stable hyperthyroidism were told apart by a 13 V-J model. Ophthalmopathy got predicted by the model a median about six months before its onset.

Diagnoses used clinical symptoms, serum thyroxine and TRAb, thyroid ultrasound and orbital computed tomography. The CDR3 is made up of 18 amino acids. The germline V gene encodes CDR1 SGHVS and CDR2 FNYEAQ. V was pared by 5 bases and J by 0 bases, with 16 bases of the junction left unmatched. There are many counts of this clonotype. Its specificity is not known. Amplification of TCR beta CDR3 regions was performed using RNA transcripts as template. First-round RT-PCR targeting the TCR CDR3 was performed with the HTBI primer set. Each CDR3 protein is one row after TCRdb ran MiXCR on the multiplex PCR reads. The data show about 290,000 distinct CDR3 sequences, roughly 20% seen once.

Material: blood. The chain is built from TRBV7-6 and TRBJ2-7; 7 positions match TRBD1. The receptor was derived from a man aged 45-65 years with Graves' ophthalmopathy. CDR3 region: CASSRPGTASLPSYEQYF. As DNA, the CDR3 is TGTGCCAGCAGCCGGCCCGGGACAGCCTCCTTACCCTCCTACGAGCAGTACTTC. The full variable domain, with the rest looked up from reference TRBV7-6 and TRBJ2-7, is GAGVSQSPRYKVTKRGQDVALRCDPISGHVSLYWYRQALGQGPEFLTYFNYEAQQDKSGLPNDRFSAERPEGSISTLTIQRTEQRDSAMYRCASSRPGTASLPSYEQYFGPGTRLTVT.